The sequence of this T cell receptor (beta chain) was determined in a study of regulatory T cells in long-lasting Graves disease. Time point denoted: newly diagnosed GD, antithyroid drugs for less than 3 months. The TCR library was made from RNA extracted from PBMCs. Researchers made TCR beta libraries by using iRepertoire HTBI primers and running Arm-PCR on CDR3 regions. From the multiplex PCR reads, TCRdb called clonotypes with MiXCR, one entry per CDR3 protein. Among approximately 490,000 distinct CDR3 sequences listed, roughly 15% were seen once. This clonotype was seen repeatedly, ten times or more. Its antigen is unknown. General study results and limits: Relative to new patients (roughly 970), persistent patients exhibited greater sharing of public clonotypes (approximately 2,700).

Trimming left V 5 bases short and J 10 bases short, with 11 bases between. The CDR3 is 11 residues long. The germline gives CDR1 MDHEN, CDR2 SYDVKM. This same sample was also part of a study on T cells in Graves' hyperthyroidism and ophthalmopathy. As that report states: The HTBI primer set was used in a first-round RT-PCR of the TCR CDR3. Most expanded thyroid clonotypes above 0.001 also appeared in blood.

This rearrangement joins TRBV28 to TRBJ1-1, with a possible D match to TRBD1 (6 bases). This sequence was found in a man in his forties with Graves disease. Here the sequenced sample was peripheral blood mononuclear cells (PBMCs), taken at new diagnosis, from a patient treated with antithyroid drugs. The CDR3 DNA sequence: TGTGCCAGCAGTCCTGGGGGGGCAGCTTTCTTT. Protein: CASSPGGAAFF.